A single sample gave rise to the 21 T cell receptor beta chains below, sequenced in a study of response to subunit inactivated influenza vaccine. Each CDR3 protein is one row after TCRdb ran MiXCR on the RT-PCR reads. Of hundreds of thousands of distinct CDR3 sequences in the sample, over 9.5% were seen once. Sequenced material: PBMCs from blood, taken on the day of vaccination. The source of these receptors is a man between 45 and 60 years old who received an inactivated influenza vaccine.

This clonotype was seen a few times. This chain joins TRBV3-1 and TRBJ1-1, with D hard to call. Germline CDR1 is LGHDT and CDR2 is YNNKEL (reference sequence). The V end lost 2 bases, the J end lost 5 bases, and 12 bases lay between the germline ends. This CDR3 region has 14 residues. Here the CDR3 reads CASSQSSGRTEAFF. The CDR3 coding sequence is TGTGCCAGCAGCCAATCCTCGGGGAGGACTGAAGCTTTCTTT.

This clonotype was counted a few times. The chain carries TRBV5-6 and TRBJ2-2; TRBD1 aligns across 8 bases. Germline CDR1 and CDR2: SGHDT and YYEEEE. There are 16 residues in the CDR3. J gave up 4 bases and V 3 bases, and 8 bases lay outside the gene matches. The CDR3 DNA follows: TGTGCCAGCAGCTCGGGACAGGCCGAGTTCACCGGGGAGCTGTTTTTT. Translated: CASSSGQAEFTGELFF.

The J gene is TRBJ1-5, the V gene TRBV5-1; D is unresolved. This CDR3 has 15 amino acids. Germline V CDR1 and CDR2: SGHRS, YFSETQ. Trimming took off 1 base at V and 4 bases at J, with 12 bases between the two ends. The CDR3 here is CASSLRHAPNQPQHF. As DNA, the CDR3 is TGCGCCAGCAGCTTGCGGCACGCACCAAATCAGCCCCAGCATTTT.

This clonotype was found many times. This chain links TRBV20-1 with TRBJ2-1; TRBD2 matches 8 bases. J lost 3 bases, V lost 0 bases, and 1 base had no gene match. The CDR3 sequence is 14 residues long. Per the germline V gene, CDR1 is DFQATT and CDR2 is SNEGSKA (reference sequence). The DNA of the CDR3 is TGCAGTGCTAGAGATAGCGGGGTCTACAATGAGCAGTTCTTC. Its translation is CSARDSGVYNEQFF.

The table lists this clonotype with a few counts. The V and J genes are TRBV9 and TRBJ2-6, with D possibly being TRBD1 or TRBD2 (6 bases each). V gave up 0 bases and J gave up 0 bases, with 13 bases separating them. Germline V gene lookup returns CDR1 SGDLS and CDR2 YYNGEE. This CDR3 is built from 18 residues. The CDR3 sequence: CASSVVGGTGSGANVLTF. CDR3 sequence (DNA): TGTGCCAGCAGCGTAGTAGGGGGGACGGGCTCTGGGGCCAACGTCCTGACTTTC.

The chain is built from TRBV7-9 and TRBJ2-1; tentatively, D is TRBD1 or TRBD2 (6 bases each). Germline V CDR1 and CDR2: SEHNR, FQNEAQ (reference sequence). Trimming stripped 0 bases from V and 7 bases from J, with 13 bases between. This CDR3 is built from 15 residues. The chain's CDR3 is CASSLASLGGNEQFF. The CDR3 region has the DNA TGTGCCAGCAGCTTAGCGAGTTTAGGGGGGAATGAGCAGTTCTTC. Combining the CDR3 with reference TRBV7-9 and TRBJ2-1 gives the whole variable domain DTGVSQNPRHKITKRGQNVTFRCDPISEHNRLYWYRQTLGQGPEFLTYFQNEAQLEKSRLLSDRFSAERPKGSFSTLEIQRTEQGDSAMYLCASSLASLGGNEQFFGPGTRLTVL.

The CDR3 coding sequence is TGTGCCAGCAGCTCCATGATACAGGGCTCTGGGGCCAACGTCCTGACTTTC. As protein: CASSSMIQGSGANVLTF. The J gene is TRBJ2-6, the V gene TRBV7-9; weak D call: TRBD1 (6 bases). With 4 bases removed from V and 0 bases from J, the gap between germline ends came to 13 bases. The germline V gene has CDR1 SEHNR and CDR2 FQNEAQ (reference sequence). The CDR3 spans 17 residues. The whole variable domain, remainder taken from reference TRBV7-9 and TRBJ2-6, is DTGVSQNPRHKITKRGQNVTFRCDPISEHNRLYWYRQTLGQGPEFLTYFQNEAQLEKSRLLSDRFSAERPKGSFSTLEIQRTEQGDSAMYLCASSSMIQGSGANVLTFGAGSRLTVL.

This clonotype was observed a few times. The chain employs TRBV15 and TRBJ2-5, with no clear D. V was pared by 0 bases and J by 5 bases, with 7 bases between. This CDR3 contains 13 residues. Germline CDR1 is LNHNV and CDR2 is YYDKDF (reference sequence). Written as DNA, the CDR3 is TGTGCCACCAGCAGAGACCTTAGTGAGACCCAGTACTTC. Translating gives CATSRDLSETQYF.

The V and J genes are TRBV7-9 and TRBJ2-5, with TRBD1 identical over 11 bases. Germline loops: CDR1 SEHNR, CDR2 FQNEAQ (reference sequence). This CDR3 spans 15 amino acids. The ends lost 5 bases at V and 5 bases at J; junction bases unmatched: 7. The CDR3 loop reads CASSPGTGGPETQYF. The CDR3 DNA reads TGTGCCAGCAGCCCCGGGACAGGGGGTCCGGAGACCCAGTACTTC.

This clonotype was counted only a few times. The chain has TRBV4-3 and TRBJ2-7; D gene ambiguous. The CDR3 is 15 residues long. CDR1 and CDR2 (germline): LGHNA, YSLEER. The V and J ends lost 0 bases and 3 bases respectively, with 12 bases between them. The CDR3 reads CASSQEPAHLYEQYF. CDR3 DNA: TGCGCCAGCAGCCAAGAGCCGGCGCATCTCTACGAGCAGTACTTC.

J is TRBJ2-7 and V is TRBV20-1, with 9 bases that match TRBD1. V dropped 1 base and J dropped 4; count of bases not matched to a gene: 2. Germline values: CDR1 DFQATT, CDR2 SNEGSKA (reference sequence). The CDR3 runs to 13 residues. This CDR3 reads CSARVGQGYEQYF. CDR3 bases: TGCAGTGCTAGAGTGGGACAGGGTTACGAGCAGTACTTC.

This clonotype was counted a few times. J is TRBJ2-1 and V is TRBV3-1; 8 nucleotides agree with TRBD1. Germline V gene data show CDR1 as LGHDT and CDR2 as YNNKEL (reference sequence). V shed 2 bases and J 6 bases; nucleotides not matched to a gene: 9. The CDR3 has 16 amino acids. CDR3 DNA: TGTGCCAGCAGCCAAAGGCGACAGGGGCGCCGCAATGAGCAGTTCTTC. Residues: CASSQRRQGRRNEQFF.

On this clonotype: A much larger clone differs by one base, so this may be a read error. The chain is built from TRBV5-1 and TRBJ1-1; D is uncertain. The CDR3 runs to 11 residues. CDR1 and CDR2 from the germline V gene are SGHRS and YFSETQ. V lost 5 bases to trimming and J lost 7 bases, with 9 bases between them. The CDR3 is CASRHEDEAFF. CDR3 DNA: TGCGCCAGCAGACATGAGGATGAAGCTTTCTTT.

In its sample, this clonotype was seen a few times. The rearrangement uses TRBV10-3 and TRBJ2-7, with D possibly being TRBD1 or TRBD2 (5 bases each). V was cut by 8 bases and J by 2 bases, with 22 bases left in between. Germline V gene sequence: CDR1 ENHRY, CDR2 SYGVKD. CDR3 length equals 16 residues. The CDR3 sequence: CAIGDPGRSSTYEQYF. The CDR3 region has the DNA TGTGCCATCGGGGATCCGGGACGGAGTAGTACCTACGAGCAGTACTTC.

This clonotype showed up just a few times. The J gene is TRBJ2-1, the V gene TRBV20-1; D is ambiguous. V was shortened by 7 bases and J by 9 bases, with 10 bases between the two germline ends. In germline, CDR1 is DFQATT, CDR2 SNEGSKA (reference sequence). The CDR3 spans 10 residues. In DNA form, the CDR3 reads TGCAGTGTCGGTAAGAGTGAGCAGTTCTTC. Encoded protein: CSVGKSEQFF.

The chain is built from TRBV12-3 or TRBV12-4 and TRBJ1-4; TRBD1 might be the D (6 bases). The CDR3 is 15 amino acids. Trimming pared 7 bases from V and 6 bases from J, leaving 18 bases between. CDR3 region: CASKPSGAPDEKLFF. CDR3 sequence (DNA): TGTGCCAGCAAACCTTCAGGGGCTCCGGATGAAAAACTGTTTTTT.

This clonotype appeared a few times. This chain's CDR3 is CASSFSGVWNQETQYF. The DNA of the CDR3 is TGCGCCAGCAGCTTCTCAGGGGTCTGGAACCAAGAGACCCAGTACTTC. The chain has TRBV5-1 and TRBJ2-5, with D possibly matching TRBD1 (6 bases). The V end lost 2 bases, the J end lost 0 bases, and 14 bases lay between the germline ends. The germline gives CDR1 SGHRS, CDR2 YFSETQ. The CDR3 runs to 16 residues.

This clonotype was counted many times. The chain is built from TRBV6-1 and TRBJ2-7; 14 bases align to TRBD2. Trimming took 5 bases from V and 0 from J; bases not matched to a gene: 9. CDR1 MNHNS and CDR2 SASEGT come from the germline V gene. CDR3 length equals 18 residues. CDR3 sequence: CASSPGLAGGMSSYEQYF. CDR3 DNA sequence: TGTGCCAGCAGTCCCGGACTAGCGGGGGGCATGAGCTCCTACGAGCAGTACTTC.

This clonotype was recorded at least ten times. This sequence joins TRBV27 and TRBJ2-3, with 7 bases that match TRBD2. Per germline, CDR1 MNHEY and CDR2 SMNVEV (reference sequence). The CDR3 is made up of 17 amino acids. Trimming took 0 bases from V and 1 from J; bases not matched to a gene: 7. The CDR3 DNA reads as TGTGCCAGCAGTTTATCGTGGCGGGAGAGGGGCACAGATACGCAGTATTTT. Protein sequence: CASSLSWRERGTDTQYF.

This clonotype showed up just a few times. V gene TRBV3-1 combines with J gene TRBJ2-3, with D maybe TRBD2 (6 bases). Trimming cost V 7 bases and J 1 base, with 9 bases left between them. This CDR3 comprises 13 residues. The germline CDR1 and CDR2 sequences are LGHDT and YNNKEL (reference sequence). The CDR3 DNA reads as TGTGCCAGCACGGCTAGCGGCACAGATACGCAGTATTTT. Protein product: CASTASGTDTQYF.

The rearrangement uses TRBV3-1 and TRBJ2-2; D unresolved. Germline V gene data show CDR1 as LGHDT and CDR2 as YNNKEL (reference sequence). CDR3 length: 15 residues. V lost 1 base and J lost 0, with 6 bases in between. The CDR3: CASSQVTANTGELFF. The CDR3, as DNA: TGTGCCAGCAGCCAAGTTACGGCGAACACCGGGGAGCTGTTTTTT.